The 25 T cell receptor beta chains reported below all come from one sample, sequenced in a study of cytomegalovirus exposure and HLA in healthy donors. Use of 60 Vbeta and 13 Jbeta primers characterized the PCR. Sequenced by immunoSEQ multiplex PCR; TCRdb stores in-frame clones only, minus some. In the table there are 85,000 to 130,000 clones, roughly 82% of which are singletons. Material for sequencing was PBMCs. Receptors were obtained from a man between 45 and 60 years old in good health and CMV-seronegative.

The chain links TRBV10-1 to TRBJ1-1; a weak D match, TRBD1 (5 bases). Trimming removed 6 bases at V and 1 base at J, with 9 bases between. Germline CDR1 is WNHNN and CDR2 is SYGVQD (reference sequence). This CDR3 has 13 amino acids. The CDR3 loop reads CASRVTANTEAFF. The CDR3, as DNA: TGCGCCAGCAGGGTGACAGCGAACACTGAAGCTTTCTTT.

CDR3 amino acids: CASSLTGQGFQETQYF. The CDR3 nucleotides read TGTGCCAGCAGCTTAACGGGTCAGGGATTCCAAGAGACCCAGTACTTC. The chain is built from TRBV7-3 and TRBJ2-5, with D possibly TRBD1 on 5 matching bases. Germline CDR1 is SGHTA and CDR2 is FQGTGA. This CDR3 has 16 amino acids. The V end lost 0 bases, the J end lost 1 base, and 12 bases lay between the germline ends.

The chain recombines TRBV11-2 with TRBJ2-7; TRBD1 agrees at 7 bases. CDR3 size: 13 residues. With 3 bases clipped from V and 3 bases from J, the junction kept 2 bases outside the gene matches. The V gene's germline CDR1 is SGHAT and CDR2 FQNNGV. The CDR3 nucleotides read TGTGCCAGCAGCTTGGGGACAGACTACGAGCAGTACGTC. It translates to CASSLGTDYEQYV.

The chain recombines TRBV19 with TRBJ1-6, with a tentative D call TRBD1 (6 bases). Germline V CDR1 and CDR2: LNHDA, SQIVND (reference sequence). The CDR3 runs 14 residues. Deletions cut 8 bases from V and 8 bases from J, with 16 bases between. This chain's CDR3 is CASGSQGFDSPLHF. CDR3 bases: TGTGCCAGTGGTTCACAGGGATTCGATTCACCCCTCCACTTT.

J is TRBJ1-1 and V is TRBV18; 7 positions agree with TRBD1. The J segment lost 6 bases and the V segment lost 3 bases, leaving 16 bases of the junction unmatched. Germline assignment: CDR1 KGHSH and CDR2 LQKENI. CDR3 length: 17 residues. CDR3 sequence (DNA): TGTGCCAGCTCACCGCGGAGGGGGCGTTTTGAGGATTCTGAAGCTTTCTTT. Its protein is CASSPRRGRFEDSEAFF.

This chain uses TRBV27 with TRBJ1-5, with 8 bases that match TRBD1. The CDR3 totals 15 residues. J gave up 6 bases and V 3 bases, and 7 bases lay outside the gene matches. Looked up from germline, CDR1 is MNHEY and CDR2 is SMNVEV (reference sequence). The CDR3 spells CASSLFPGGGQPQHF. The DNA of the CDR3 is TGTGCCAGCAGTTTGTTCCCAGGGGGCGGTCAGCCCCAGCATTTT.

The genes are TRBV4-1 and TRBJ1-3; D is uncertain. CDR1 is MGHRA, CDR2 YSYEKL, per germline. With 1 base removed from V and 4 bases from J, the gap between germline ends came to 2 bases. The CDR3 length is 12 residues. The CDR3 protein is CASSQAGNTIYF. The CDR3 DNA sequence: TGCGCCAGCAGCCAAGCGGGAAACACCATATATTTT.

V usage is TRBV2 and J usage is TRBJ1-2; a weak D match, TRBD1 (5 bases). The V end was cut by 6 bases, the J end by 4 bases, with 9 bases between. Germline values: CDR1 SNHLY, CDR2 FYNNEI. The CDR3 contains 12 residues. The CDR3 coding sequence is TGTGCCAGCAGGCCGACAGCCTATGGCTACACCTTC. Translation: CASRPTAYGYTF. Looking up the rest from reference TRBV2 and TRBJ1-2 gives the full variable domain: EPEVTQTPSHQVTQMGQEVILRCVPISNHLYFYWYRQILGQKVEFLVSFYNNEISEKSEIFDDQFSVERPDGSNFTLKIRSTKLEDSAMYFCASRPTAYGYTFGSGTRLTVV.

The V call is TRBV29-1, the J call TRBJ1-4; no firm D call. Deletions cut 4 bases from V and 5 bases from J, with 14 bases between. The CDR3 covers 14 residues. Per germline, CDR1 SQVTM and CDR2 ANQGSEA. In nucleotides, the CDR3 is TGCAGCGTTGGTATCGGGAGCGGGAATGAAAAACTGTTTTTT. Translating gives CSVGIGSGNEKLFF.

The V and J genes are TRBV6-5 and TRBJ1-2; the D gene is possibly TRBD1 (6 bases). This CDR3 comprises 13 residues. The germline CDR1 and CDR2 sequences are MNHEY and SVGAGI. V lost 5 bases, J lost 6 bases, and 13 bases lay in between. CDR3 DNA: TGTGCCAGCAGTCGGATGGGGGCGGATGGCTACACCTTC. This encodes CASSRMGADGYTF.

The CDR3 sequence: CASGSQGNSNEQFF. Here the CDR3 DNA reads TGTGCCAGCGGCTCCCAGGGTAATAGCAATGAGCAGTTCTTC. This sequence joins TRBV5-4 and TRBJ2-1; tentatively, D is TRBD1 (5 bases). The germline V gene encodes CDR1 SGHNT and CDR2 YYREEE (reference sequence). V was shortened by 7 bases and J by 6 bases, with 17 bases between the two germline ends. The CDR3 is made up of 14 amino acids.

The V and J genes are TRBV7-8 and TRBJ2-4; 9 nucleotides agree with TRBD1. J was trimmed by 6 bases and V by 6 bases; bases with no gene match: 6. Germline-derived CDR1 and CDR2 are SGHVS and FQNEAQ. CDR3 length equals 14 residues. CDR3 nucleotide sequence: TGTGCCAGCAGTCTACAGGGGGCGGGAAACATTCAGTACTTC. Translated: CASSLQGAGNIQYF.

The chain joins TRBV14 to TRBJ2-1; 9 bases map to TRBD1. Germline V CDR1 and CDR2: SGHDN, FVKESK. The junction had 8 bases not matched to a gene; V was cut back by 4 bases and J by 7 bases. The CDR3 extends over 15 amino acids. The CDR3 region has the DNA TGTGCCAGCAGCCTTCCCGGGACAGGGAGGAATGAGCAGTTCTTC. As protein: CASSLPGTGRNEQFF.

This clone showed up just a few times. This chain links TRBV7-9 with TRBJ1-4, with no clear D. CDR3 length equals 16 residues. Per germline, CDR1 SEHNR and CDR2 FQNEAQ (reference sequence). Trimming took 5 bases from V and 6 from J, leaving 19 bases between them. The CDR3 sequence is CASSLLITGMDEKLFF. As DNA, the CDR3 is TGTGCCAGCAGCCTCCTAATTACGGGAATGGATGAAAAACTGTTTTTT.

The V and J genes are TRBV11-3 and TRBJ1-6; D perhaps matches TRBD1 (5 bases). Germline CDR1 and CDR2: SGHNT and YENEEA. The CDR3 covers 15 residues. V was cut by 9 bases and J by 9 bases, with 21 bases left in between. CDR3 sequence reads: CARRGGKMLGSPLHF. CDR3 bases: TGTGCCAGGCGGGGGGGGAAGATGCTCGGTTCACCCCTCCACTTT.

This clone was counted between two and nine times. The chain links TRBV11-2 to TRBJ1-6, with unresolved D. In germline, CDR1 is SGHAT, CDR2 FQNNGV. Trimming took off 3 bases at V and 7 bases at J, with 10 bases between the two ends. This CDR3 has 14 amino acids. CDR3 sequence (DNA): TGTGCCAGCAGCTTTGCGCAGGCCAATTCACCCCTCCACTTT. Translating gives CASSFAQANSPLHF.

V and J are TRBV7-7 and TRBJ2-5, with 10 nucleotides matching TRBD2. The CDR3 covers 15 residues. CDR1 and CDR2 (germline): SSHAT, FNYEAQ (reference sequence). Trimming took 5 bases from V and 2 from J; bases not matched to a gene: 5. The CDR3 DNA follows: TGTGCCAGCAGCCCTTCACTAGCGGGACAAGAGACCCAGTACTTC. It codes for CASSPSLAGQETQYF.

In DNA, the CDR3 is TGCGCCAGCAGGCAGACCGGGACAGGGGTCGATGAGCAGTTCTTC. This sequence encodes CASRQTGTGVDEQFF. This rearrangement joins TRBV5-1 to TRBJ2-1; the match to TRBD1 covers 10 bases. V lost 5 bases and J lost 8; bases outside the gene matches: 10. This CDR3 comprises 15 residues. Looked up from germline, CDR1 is SGHRS and CDR2 is YFSETQ.

This chain links TRBV7-7 with TRBJ2-5; 8 bases line up with TRBD2. Germline CDR1 and CDR2: SSHAT and FNYEAQ (reference sequence). The CDR3 length is 15 residues. J gave up 2 bases and V 5 bases, and 7 bases lay outside the gene matches. The CDR3 spells CASSRGAGGQETQYF. The DNA for the CDR3 is TGTGCCAGCAGCCGGGGGGCGGGGGGTCAAGAGACCCAGTACTTC.

This chain joins TRBV4-2 and TRBJ2-5; 8 nucleotides line up with TRBD2. Trimming at V came to 3 bases and at J to 8 bases, leaving 11 bases not matched to a gene. The CDR3 runs 15 residues. Looked up from germline, CDR1 is LGHNA and CDR2 is YNFKEQ. The CDR3 DNA is TGTGCCAGCAGCCAGGGGCTCGGGAGGGAGGTCACCCAGTACTTC. Its translation: CASSQGLGREVTQYF.

This clone was seen a single time. The chain couples TRBV2 to TRBJ2-6, with a possible D match to TRBD1 (5 bases). The germline CDR1 and CDR2 sequences are SNHLY and FYNNEI. V gave up 6 bases and J gave up 9 bases, with 15 bases separating them. CDR3 size: 14 residues. The DNA for the CDR3 is TGTGCCAGCAGCTCCCCTCTCCAGGGCAACGTCCTGACTTTC. Encoded protein: CASSSPLQGNVLTF. Full variable domain (rest looked up from reference TRBV2 and TRBJ2-6): EPEVTQTPSHQVTQMGQEVILRCVPISNHLYFYWYRQILGQKVEFLVSFYNNEISEKSEIFDDQFSVERPDGSNFTLKIRSTKLEDSAMYFCASSSPLQGNVLTFGAGSRLTVL.

The V call is TRBV6-1, the J call TRBJ2-7; unclear D gene. CDR1 is MNHNS, CDR2 SASEGT, per germline. This CDR3 region has 16 residues. Between the trimmed V and J ends, which lost 3 bases and 0 bases, there was a span of 15 bases. In DNA, the CDR3 is TGTGCCAGCAGTGATAGCATGATCTCATTCTCCTACGAGCAGTACGTC. It is translated as CASSDSMISFSYEQYV.

The chain links TRBV5-1 to TRBJ1-5; weak D call: TRBD1 (6 bases). Germline-derived CDR1 and CDR2 are SGHRS and YFSETQ. Trimming shortened V by 0 bases and J by 5 bases, and 12 bases separated the two germline ends. This CDR3 is built from 15 residues. The CDR3 DNA follows: TGCGCCAGCAGCTTGGAGGGGGGGTACGATCAGCCCCAGCATTTT. Translated: CASSLEGGYDQPQHF.

The chain combines TRBV18 with TRBJ1-4, with 12 bases aligning to TRBD1. Germline values: CDR1 KGHSH, CDR2 LQKENI. Trimming at V came to 4 bases and at J to 10 bases, leaving 4 bases not matched to a gene. The CDR3 runs to 14 residues. Here the CDR3 DNA reads TGTGCCAGCTCACTAGAGGGACAGGGGGCAAAACTGTTTTTT. This gives the protein CASSLEGQGAKLFF.

V gene TRBV6-1 combines with J gene TRBJ1-6; the D gene is possibly TRBD1 (6 bases). Per germline, CDR1 MNHNS and CDR2 SASEGT. There are 13 residues in the CDR3. V dropped 5 bases and J dropped 9 bases, with 11 bases sitting between them. The CDR3 is CASSFRQASPLHF. The DNA for the CDR3 is TGTGCCAGCAGTTTTAGACAGGCTTCACCCCTCCACTTT.